This T cell receptor beta chain was identified during a study of blood T cells in healthy people across ages. The CDR3 runs to 14 residues. Germline V gene lookup returns CDR1 MDHEN and CDR2 SYDVKM. A second about 6 to 12 cycle PCR used barcoded and J-beta primers. TCRdb re-derived calls from the 5' RACE reads in MiXCR, one entry per CDR3 protein. The data hold some 920,000 distinct CDR3 sequences, with roughly 47% observed a single time. Isolated PBMCs totaled at least 7 million in each sample. The TCR was taken from a woman aged 60-70 years in good health. Input material: blood. V gene TRBV28 combines with J gene TRBJ2-5, with 13 bases aligning to TRBD2. The end of the DNA fits TRBJ2-7 better, so the J call may be wrong. CDR3 nucleotide sequence: TGTGCCAGCAGTTCGGGACTAGCGGGAAACGAGCAGTACTTC. Translated: CASSSGLAGNEQYF.